This T cell receptor beta chain derives from a study of shared clonotypes between healthy human individuals. Overall study results and limits: Shared clonotypes: 4.5% to 5% naive CD4, around 3.4% naive CD8, less than 2.5% memory CD4, 0.4% to 0.45% memory CD8. Non-shared clonotypes displayed generation probabilities falling below those of clonotypes present in all four donors.

Naive CD45RA+ and memory CD45RA-negative subsets were split from CD4+ cells. As regards this clone: What it binds is not known.

Every immunoSEQ plate was one replicate of a subset's evenly spread DNA. TCRdb's copy holds only in-frame clones and misses some; the assay was immunoSEQ multiplex PCR. Of about 710,000 clones listed, more than 70% are singletons. The clonotype was recovered from a woman younger than 45 in good health. Sequenced material: memory CD4+ T cells sorted from blood. Subset denoted: CD45RA-negative fraction.

This chain's CDR3 is CASSLGLTSTDTQYF. The CDR3, as DNA: TGTGCCAGCAGCTTAGGACTGACAAGCACAGATACGCAGTATTTT. V is TRBV7-9 and J is TRBJ2-3; D uncertain. The germline V gene encodes CDR1 SEHNR and CDR2 FQNEAQ (reference sequence). This CDR3 is 15 amino acids long. Deletions cut 1 base from V and 0 bases from J, with 8 bases between.